This TCR beta chain was identified in a study of PD-1 blockade in classical Hodgkin lymphoma. Study background: Patients got intravenous nivolumab 3 mg/kg every 2 weeks.

CDR1 and CDR2 (germline): SGHDN, FVKESK. Trimming shortened V by 1 base and J by 3 bases, and 13 bases separated the two germline ends. This CDR3 region has 15 residues. Every patient experienced relapse after autologous stem cell transplantation, and brentuximab vedotin exposure varied. Generated by immunoSEQ multiplex PCR, the TCRdb table keeps only in-frame clones and is missing some. Counted here are about 60,000 clones, around nine tenths occurring once; the ten biggest clones make up about 8.8%. This chain links TRBV14 with TRBJ2-7; D is tentatively TRBD1 or TRBD2 (5 bases each). The TCR comes from a human donor with classical Hodgkin lymphoma. This specimen was peripheral blood mononuclear cells (PBMCs), taken at baseline. CDR3 nucleotides: TGTGCCAGCAGCCAAGGCCAGGGACCATTCTACGAGCAGTACTTC. Translating it yields CASSQGQGPFYEQYF.